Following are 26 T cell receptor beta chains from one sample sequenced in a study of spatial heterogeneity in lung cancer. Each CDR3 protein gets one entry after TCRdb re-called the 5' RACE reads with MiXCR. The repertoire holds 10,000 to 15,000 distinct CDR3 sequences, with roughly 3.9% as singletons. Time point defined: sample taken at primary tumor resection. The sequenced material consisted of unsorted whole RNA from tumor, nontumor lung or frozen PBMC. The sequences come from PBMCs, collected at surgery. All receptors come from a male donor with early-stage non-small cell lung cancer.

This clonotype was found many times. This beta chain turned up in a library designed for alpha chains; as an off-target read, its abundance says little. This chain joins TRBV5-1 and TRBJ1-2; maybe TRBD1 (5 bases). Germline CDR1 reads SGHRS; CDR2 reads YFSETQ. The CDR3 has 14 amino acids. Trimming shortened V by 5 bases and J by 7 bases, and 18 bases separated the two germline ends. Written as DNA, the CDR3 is TGCGCCAGCAGTTATGGGTCTATCCAGGGTGGCTACACCTTC. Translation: CASSYGSIQGGYTF. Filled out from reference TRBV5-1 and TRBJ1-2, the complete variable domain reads KAGVTQTPRYLIKTRGQQVTLSCSPISGHRSVSWYQQTPGQGLQFLFEYFSETQRNKGNFPGRFSGRQFSNSRSEMNVSTLELGDSALYLCASSYGSIQGGYTFGSGTRLTVV.

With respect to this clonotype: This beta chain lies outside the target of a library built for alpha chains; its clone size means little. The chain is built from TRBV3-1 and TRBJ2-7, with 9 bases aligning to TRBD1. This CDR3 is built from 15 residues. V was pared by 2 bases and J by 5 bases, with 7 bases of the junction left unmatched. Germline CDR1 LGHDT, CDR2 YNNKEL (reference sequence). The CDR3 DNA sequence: TGTGCCAGCAGCCAAACACAGGGGGCGCGGAACGAGCAGTACTTC. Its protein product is CASSQTQGARNEQYF.

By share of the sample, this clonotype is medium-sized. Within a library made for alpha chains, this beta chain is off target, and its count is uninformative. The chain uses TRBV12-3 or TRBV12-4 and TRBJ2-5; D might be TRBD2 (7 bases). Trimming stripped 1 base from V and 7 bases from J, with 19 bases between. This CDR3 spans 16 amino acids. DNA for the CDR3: TGTGCCAGCAGTTTAGAGGGAGGGGGGACCTTGGGGACCCAGTACTTC. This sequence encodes CASSLEGGGTLGTQYF.

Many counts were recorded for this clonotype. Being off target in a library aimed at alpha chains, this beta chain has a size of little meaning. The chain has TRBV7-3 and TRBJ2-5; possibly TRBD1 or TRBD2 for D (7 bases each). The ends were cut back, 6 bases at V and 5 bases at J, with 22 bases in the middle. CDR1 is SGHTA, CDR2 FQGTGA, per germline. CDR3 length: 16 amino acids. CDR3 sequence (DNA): TGTGCCAGCAGTGCGGGAGCAGGGGGGTGGACGGAGACCCAGTACTTC. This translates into CASSAGAGGWTETQYF.

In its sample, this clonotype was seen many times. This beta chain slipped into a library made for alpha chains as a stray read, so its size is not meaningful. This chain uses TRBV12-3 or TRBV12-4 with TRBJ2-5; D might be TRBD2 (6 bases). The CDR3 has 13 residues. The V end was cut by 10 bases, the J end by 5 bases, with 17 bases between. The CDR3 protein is CATSSAREETQYF. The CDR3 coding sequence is TGTGCCACGTCTAGCGCAAGGGAGGAGACCCAGTACTTC.

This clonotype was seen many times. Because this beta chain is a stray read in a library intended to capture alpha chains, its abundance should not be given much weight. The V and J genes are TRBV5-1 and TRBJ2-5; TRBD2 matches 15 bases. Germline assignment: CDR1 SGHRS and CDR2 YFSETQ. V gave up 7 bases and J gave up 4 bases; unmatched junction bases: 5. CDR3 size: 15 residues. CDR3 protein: CASSPGLAGGETQYF. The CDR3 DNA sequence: TGCGCCAGCTCCCCGGGACTAGCGGGAGGAGAGACCCAGTACTTC.

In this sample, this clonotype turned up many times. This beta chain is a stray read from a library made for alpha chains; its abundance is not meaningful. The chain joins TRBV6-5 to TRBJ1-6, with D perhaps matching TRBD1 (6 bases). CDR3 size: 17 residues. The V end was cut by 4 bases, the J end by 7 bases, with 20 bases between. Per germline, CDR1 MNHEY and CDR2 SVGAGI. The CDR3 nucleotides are TGTGCCAGCAGTTTATCCTTCGTACCAGGGGAGAATTCACCCCTCCACTTT. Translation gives CASSLSFVPGENSPLHF.

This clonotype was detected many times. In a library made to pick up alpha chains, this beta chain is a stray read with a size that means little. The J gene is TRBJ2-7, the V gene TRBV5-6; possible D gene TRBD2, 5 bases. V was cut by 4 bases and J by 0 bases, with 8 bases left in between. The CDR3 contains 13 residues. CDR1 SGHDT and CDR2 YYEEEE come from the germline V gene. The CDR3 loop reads CASSNGVSYEQYF. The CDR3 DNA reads TGTGCCAGCAGCAACGGGGTCTCCTACGAGCAGTACTTC.

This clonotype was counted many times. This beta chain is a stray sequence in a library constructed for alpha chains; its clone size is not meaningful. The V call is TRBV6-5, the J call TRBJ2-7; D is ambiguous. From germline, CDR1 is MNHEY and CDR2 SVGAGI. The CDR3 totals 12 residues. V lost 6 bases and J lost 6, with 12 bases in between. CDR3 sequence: CASSLRSGEQYF. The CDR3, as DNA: TGTGCCAGCAGCCTAAGGTCGGGCGAGCAGTACTTC.

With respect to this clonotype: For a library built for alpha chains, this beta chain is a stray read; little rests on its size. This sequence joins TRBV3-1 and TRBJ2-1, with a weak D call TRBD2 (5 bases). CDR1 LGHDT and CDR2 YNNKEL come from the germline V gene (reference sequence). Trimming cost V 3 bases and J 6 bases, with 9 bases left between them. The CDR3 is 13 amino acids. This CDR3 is CASSQNRGNEQFF. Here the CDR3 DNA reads TGTGCCAGCAGCCAGAATCGGGGCAATGAGCAGTTCTTC.

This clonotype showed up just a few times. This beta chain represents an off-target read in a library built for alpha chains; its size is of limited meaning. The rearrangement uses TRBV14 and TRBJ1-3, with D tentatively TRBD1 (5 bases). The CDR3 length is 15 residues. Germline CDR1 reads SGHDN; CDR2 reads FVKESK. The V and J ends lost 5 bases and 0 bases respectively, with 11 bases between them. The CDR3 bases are TGTGCCAGCAGCAAGTGGGGGAGCTCTGGAAACACCATATATTTT. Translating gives CASSKWGSSGNTIYF.

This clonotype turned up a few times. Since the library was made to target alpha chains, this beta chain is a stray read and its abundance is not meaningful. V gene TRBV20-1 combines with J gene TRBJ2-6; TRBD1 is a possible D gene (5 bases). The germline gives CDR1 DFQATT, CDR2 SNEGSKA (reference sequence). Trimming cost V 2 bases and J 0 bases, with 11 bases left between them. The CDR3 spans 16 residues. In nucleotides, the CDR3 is TGCAGTGCTAGATGGGGCGTAGGCTCTGGGGCCAACGTCCTGACTTTC. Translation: CSARWGVGSGANVLTF.

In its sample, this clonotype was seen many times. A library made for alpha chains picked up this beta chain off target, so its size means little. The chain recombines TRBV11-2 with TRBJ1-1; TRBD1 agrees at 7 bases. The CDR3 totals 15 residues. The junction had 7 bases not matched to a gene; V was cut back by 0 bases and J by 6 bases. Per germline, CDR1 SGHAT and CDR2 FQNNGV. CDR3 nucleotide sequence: TGTGCCAGCAGCTTAGATCCAGGGGGAATCGCTGAAGCTTTCTTT. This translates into CASSLDPGGIAEAFF.

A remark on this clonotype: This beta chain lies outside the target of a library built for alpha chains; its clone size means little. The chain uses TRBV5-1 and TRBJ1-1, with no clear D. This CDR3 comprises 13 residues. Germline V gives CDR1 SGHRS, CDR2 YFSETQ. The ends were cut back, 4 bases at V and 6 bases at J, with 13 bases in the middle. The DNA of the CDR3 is TGCGCCAGCAGCGCTGGACGATTCCCTGAAGCTTTCTTT. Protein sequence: CASSAGRFPEAFF.

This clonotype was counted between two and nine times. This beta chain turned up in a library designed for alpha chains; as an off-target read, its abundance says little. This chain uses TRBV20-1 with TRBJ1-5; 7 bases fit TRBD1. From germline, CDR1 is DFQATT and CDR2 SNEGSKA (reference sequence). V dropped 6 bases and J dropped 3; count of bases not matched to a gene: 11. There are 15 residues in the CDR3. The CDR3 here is CSAPGEGQINQPQHF. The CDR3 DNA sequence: TGCAGTGCCCCGGGGGAGGGACAGATCAATCAGCCCCAGCATTTT.

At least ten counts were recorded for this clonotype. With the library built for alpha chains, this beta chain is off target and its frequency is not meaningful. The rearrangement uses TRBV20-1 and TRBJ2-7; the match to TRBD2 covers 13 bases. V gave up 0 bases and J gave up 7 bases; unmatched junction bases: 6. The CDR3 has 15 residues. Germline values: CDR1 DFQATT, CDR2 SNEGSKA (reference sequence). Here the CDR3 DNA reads TGCAGTGCTAGAGATTTCAGACTAGCGGGAGGTGAGCAGTACTTC. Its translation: CSARDFRLAGGEQYF.

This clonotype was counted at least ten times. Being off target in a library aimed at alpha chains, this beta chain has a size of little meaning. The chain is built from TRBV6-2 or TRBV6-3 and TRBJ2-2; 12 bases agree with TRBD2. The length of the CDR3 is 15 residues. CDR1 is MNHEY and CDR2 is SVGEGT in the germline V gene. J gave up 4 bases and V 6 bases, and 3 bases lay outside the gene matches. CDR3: CASSRLAGVTGELFF. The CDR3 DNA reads TGTGCCAGCAGCCGACTAGCGGGAGTCACCGGGGAGCTGTTTTTT.

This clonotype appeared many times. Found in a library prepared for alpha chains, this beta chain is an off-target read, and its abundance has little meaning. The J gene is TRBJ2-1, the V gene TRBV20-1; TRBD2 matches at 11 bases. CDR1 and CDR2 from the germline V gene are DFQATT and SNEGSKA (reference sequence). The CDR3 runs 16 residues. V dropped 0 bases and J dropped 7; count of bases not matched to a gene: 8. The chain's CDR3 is CSARDPASGRSNEQFF. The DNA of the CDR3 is TGCAGTGCTAGAGATCCGGCTAGCGGGAGGAGTAATGAGCAGTTCTTC.

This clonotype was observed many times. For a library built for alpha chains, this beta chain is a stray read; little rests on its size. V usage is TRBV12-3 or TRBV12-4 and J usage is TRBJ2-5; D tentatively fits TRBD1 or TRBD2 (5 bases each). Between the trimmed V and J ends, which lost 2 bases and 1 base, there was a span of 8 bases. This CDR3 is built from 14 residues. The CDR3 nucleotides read TGTGCCAGCAGTTTATGGGACGGCCAAGAGACCCAGTACTTC. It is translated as CASSLWDGQETQYF.

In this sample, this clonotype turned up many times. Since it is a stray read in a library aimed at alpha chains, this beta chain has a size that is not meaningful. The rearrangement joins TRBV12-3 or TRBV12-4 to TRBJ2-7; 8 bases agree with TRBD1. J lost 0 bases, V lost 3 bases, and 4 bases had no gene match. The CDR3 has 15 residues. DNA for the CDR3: TGTGCCAGCAGTTTGGGTCAGGGGGCCTCCTACGAGCAGTACTTC. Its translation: CASSLGQGASYEQYF.

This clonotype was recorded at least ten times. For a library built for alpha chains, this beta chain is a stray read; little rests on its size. In DNA, the CDR3 is TGCAGTGCAGAAGGGGTACTAGCCTCCTACAATGAGCAGTTCTTC. Translation: CSAEGVLASYNEQFF. J is TRBJ2-1 and V is TRBV20-1; a possible D gene is TRBD2 (6 bases). V lost 6 bases to trimming and J lost 0 bases, with 15 bases between them. The germline gives CDR1 DFQATT, CDR2 SNEGSKA (reference sequence). The CDR3 extends over 15 amino acids.

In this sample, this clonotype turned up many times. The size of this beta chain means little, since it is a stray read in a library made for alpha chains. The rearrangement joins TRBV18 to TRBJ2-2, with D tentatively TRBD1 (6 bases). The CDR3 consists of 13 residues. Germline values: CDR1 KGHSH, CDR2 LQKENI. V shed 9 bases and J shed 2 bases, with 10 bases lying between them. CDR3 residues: CASWDTNTGELFF. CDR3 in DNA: TGTGCCAGTTGGGACACCAACACCGGGGAGCTGTTTTTT. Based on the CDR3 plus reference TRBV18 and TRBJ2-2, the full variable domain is NAGVMQNPRHLVRRRGQEARLRCSPMKGHSHVYWYRQLPEEGLKFMVYLQKENIIDESGMPKERFSAEFPKEGPSILRIQQVVRGDSAAYFCASWDTNTGELFFGEGSRLTVL.

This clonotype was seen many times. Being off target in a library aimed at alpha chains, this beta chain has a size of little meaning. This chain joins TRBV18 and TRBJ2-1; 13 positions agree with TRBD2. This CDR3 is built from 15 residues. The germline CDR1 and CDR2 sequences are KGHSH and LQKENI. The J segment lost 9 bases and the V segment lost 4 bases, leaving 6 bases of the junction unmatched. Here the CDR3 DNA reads TGTGCCAGCTCACGCGGACTAGCGGGAGAAATTGAGCAGTTCTTC. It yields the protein CASSRGLAGEIEQFF.

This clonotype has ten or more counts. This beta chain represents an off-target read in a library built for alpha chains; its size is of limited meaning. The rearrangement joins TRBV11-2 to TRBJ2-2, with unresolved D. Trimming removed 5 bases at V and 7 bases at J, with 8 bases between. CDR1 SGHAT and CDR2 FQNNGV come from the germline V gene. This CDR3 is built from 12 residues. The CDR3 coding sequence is TGTGCCAGCAGCCGTCCTGGCGGGGAGCTGTTTTTT. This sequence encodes CASSRPGGELFF.

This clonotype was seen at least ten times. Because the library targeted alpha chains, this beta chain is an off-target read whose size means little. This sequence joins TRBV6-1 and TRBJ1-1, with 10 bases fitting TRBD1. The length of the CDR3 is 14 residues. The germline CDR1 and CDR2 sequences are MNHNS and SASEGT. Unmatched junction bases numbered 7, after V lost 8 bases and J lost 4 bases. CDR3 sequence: CASARQGAGTEAFF. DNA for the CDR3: TGTGCCAGCGCCAGACAGGGGGCGGGCACTGAAGCTTTCTTT.

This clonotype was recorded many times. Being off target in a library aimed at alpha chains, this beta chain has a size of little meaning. The CDR3 bases are TGTGCCACCAGTGATTCCGGGACTATTCAAGGCGGGGAGCTGTTTTTT. This translates into CATSDSGTIQGGELFF. The J gene is TRBJ2-2, the V gene TRBV24-1; TRBD2 matches 7 bases. There are 16 residues in the CDR3. V dropped 2 bases and J dropped 7; count of bases not matched to a gene: 9. Germline V gene lookup returns CDR1 KGHDR and CDR2 SFDVKD.